These 3 T cell receptor beta chains share one sample of origin, sequenced in a study of blood T cell repertoires in COVID-19 (TCRdb year 2020). The library was produced with the immunoSEQ multiplex PCR assay. This immuneACCESS table, as held by TCRdb, lists in-frame sequences with V and J called but not all clones. Of the missing ones, under half trace to an unresolved V gene in checked studies; the others have no known cause. For this sample there are 150,000 to 200,000 clones; about 85% appear just once. Jointly, the top ten make up 6.5% to 7.5% of the sample. The specimen was peripheral blood. These receptors were taken from an older man with COVID-19, enrolled during active disease.

The V and J genes are TRBV7-9 and TRBJ1-2; D is unresolved. The germline V gene has CDR1 SEHNR and CDR2 FQNEAQ (reference sequence). CDR3 length: 13 residues. V was pared by 5 bases and J by 8 bases, with 15 bases between. DNA for the CDR3: TGTGCCAGCAGCCAGGCGGGAGGAGGAGGCTACACCTTC. It translates to CASSQAGGGGYTF.

This clone has a single count. The chain links TRBV4-2 to TRBJ2-1; D perhaps matches TRBD1 (6 bases). V was pared by 5 bases and J by 5 bases, with 16 bases between. CDR1 is LGHNA, CDR2 YNFKEQ, per germline. The CDR3 contains 15 residues. CDR3 protein: CASSKAGQFDNEQFF. The CDR3 region has the DNA TGTGCCAGCAGCAAAGCAGGACAGTTCGACAATGAGCAGTTCTTC.

The chain has TRBV5-1 and TRBJ1-2; tentative D call: TRBD1 (5 bases). Germline CDR1 and CDR2: SGHRS and YFSETQ. The CDR3 extends over 15 amino acids. The germline V and J ends were trimmed by 0 bases and 4 bases, with 13 bases remaining between them. In DNA form, the CDR3 reads TGCGCCAGCAGCTTGGGGCTGATGGGGCCCTATGGCTACACCTTC. Amino acid sequence: CASSLGLMGPYGYTF.